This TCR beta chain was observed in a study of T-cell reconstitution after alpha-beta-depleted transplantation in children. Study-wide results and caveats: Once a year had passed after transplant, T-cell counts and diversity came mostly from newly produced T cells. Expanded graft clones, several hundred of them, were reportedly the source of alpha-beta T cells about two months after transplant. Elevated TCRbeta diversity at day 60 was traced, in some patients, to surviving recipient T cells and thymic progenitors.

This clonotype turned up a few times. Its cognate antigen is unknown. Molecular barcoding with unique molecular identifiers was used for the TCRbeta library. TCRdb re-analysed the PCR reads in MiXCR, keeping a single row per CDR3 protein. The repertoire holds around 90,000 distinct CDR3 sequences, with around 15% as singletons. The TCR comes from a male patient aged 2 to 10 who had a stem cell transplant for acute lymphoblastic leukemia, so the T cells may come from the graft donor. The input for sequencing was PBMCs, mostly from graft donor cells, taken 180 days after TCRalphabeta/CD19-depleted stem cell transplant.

The CDR3 region has the DNA TGCAGCGTTGTGATGGGAGCCTACGAGCAGTACTTC. As protein: CSVVMGAYEQYF. The V and J genes are TRBV29-1 and TRBJ2-7; a possible D gene is TRBD2 (5 bases). V gave up 4 bases and J gave up 2 bases, with 9 bases separating them. Germline lookup yields CDR1 SQVTM and CDR2 ANQGSEA. The CDR3 contains 12 residues.